Each of the 32 T cell receptor beta chains below was sequenced from the same sample in a study of cytomegalovirus exposure and HLA in healthy donors. 13 Jbeta primers and 60 Vbeta primers were used for the PCR. The assay was immunoSEQ multiplex PCR, and TCRdb's table has in-frame clones only and misses some. The table records 110,000 or so clones, around 76% of them present only once. The sequencing sample was made of PBMCs. Receptors were obtained from a woman in her thirties or forties in good health and CMV-seropositive.

This chain connects TRBV10-3 to TRBJ2-3; 8 positions match TRBD2. Germline V CDR1 and CDR2: ENHRY, SYGVKD. V shed 6 bases and J 2 bases; nucleotides not matched to a gene: 7. This CDR3 is built from 15 residues. CDR3 DNA: TGTGCCATCAGGGGCAGCGGGGGAGTCACAGATACGCAGTATTTT. It encodes CAIRGSGGVTDTQYF.

The chain combines TRBV18 with TRBJ1-2; D is uncertain. Trimming cost V 3 bases and J 3 bases, with 11 bases left between them. The CDR3 spans 14 residues. CDR1 and CDR2 (germline): KGHSH, LQKENI. CDR3 loop: CASSPAVEDYGYTF. The CDR3 DNA follows: TGTGCCAGCTCACCTGCCGTAGAGGACTATGGCTACACCTTC.

The V and J genes are TRBV4-2 and TRBJ2-3, with D perhaps TRBD2 (7 bases). This CDR3 has 17 amino acids. Deletions cut 1 base from V and 4 bases from J, with 18 bases between. Germline CDR1 reads LGHNA; CDR2 reads YNFKEQ. The CDR3 sequence: CASSQVVVGGGADTQYF. In DNA, the CDR3 is TGTGCCAGCAGCCAAGTAGTTGTAGGGGGGGGTGCAGATACGCAGTATTTT.

V usage is TRBV6-1 and J usage is TRBJ1-5; 10 nucleotides align to TRBD1. V shed 6 bases and J 7 bases; nucleotides not matched to a gene: 9. CDR1 and CDR2 (germline): MNHNS, SASEGT. The CDR3 is made up of 15 amino acids. The CDR3 region has the DNA TGTGCCAGCAGCGACGACAGGGGGCGCTCCCAGCCCCAGCATTTT. It encodes CASSDDRGRSQPQHF.

V gene TRBV18 combines with J gene TRBJ1-3; D gene unclear. Germline values: CDR1 KGHSH, CDR2 LQKENI. The CDR3 is made up of 18 amino acids. Between the trimmed V and J ends, which lost 3 bases and 0 bases, there was a span of 18 bases. CDR3: CASSPRGDVWSSGNTIYF. In DNA, the CDR3 is TGTGCCAGCTCACCTCGAGGTGATGTTTGGAGCTCTGGAAACACCATATATTTT.

This clone showed up just a few times. V usage is TRBV29-1 and J usage is TRBJ1-5, with 8 bases lining up with TRBD1. This CDR3 spans 13 amino acids. In germline, CDR1 is SQVTM, CDR2 ANQGSEA. J lost 6 bases, V lost 4 bases, and 5 bases had no gene match. Here the CDR3 DNA reads TGCAGCGTTGTGGCAGGGGGCGGTCAGCCCCAGCATTTT. Protein product: CSVVAGGGQPQHF.

The chain recombines TRBV30 with TRBJ1-1, with no clear D. CDR1 is GTSNPN and CDR2 is SVGIG in the germline V gene (reference sequence). The CDR3 contains 11 residues. V shed 8 bases and J shed 4 bases, with 11 bases lying between them. The CDR3: CAAREFTEAFF. The CDR3 nucleotides read TGTGCCGCAAGGGAGTTCACTGAAGCTTTCTTT.

The rearrangement joins TRBV7-8 to TRBJ2-5; D might be TRBD2 (7 bases). Germline CDR1 is SGHVS and CDR2 is FQNEAQ. The CDR3 has 15 amino acids. The ends were cut back, 3 bases at V and 5 bases at J, with 16 bases in the middle. CDR3 loop: CASSFINGRGETQYF. CDR3 nucleotides: TGTGCCAGCAGCTTCATTAATGGGAGGGGGGAGACCCAGTACTTC.

This clone was seen more than once but under ten times. In the same sample, other DNA sequences code for this CDR3. This sequence joins TRBV23-1 and TRBJ1-1; D ambiguous. TRBV23-1 is an open reading frame whose function is uncertain. V was pared by 6 bases and J by 1 base, with 6 bases between. The CDR3 loop spans 12 amino acids. The DNA of the CDR3 is TGCGCCAGCAGCCGAGGGAACACTGAAGCTTTCTTT. Amino acids: CASSRGNTEAFF.

This chain connects TRBV7-2 to TRBJ2-7, with 8 bases matching TRBD2. The CDR3 sequence is 13 residues long. The junction had 2 bases not matched to a gene; V was cut back by 0 bases and J by 7 bases. The germline V gene encodes CDR1 SGHTA and CDR2 FQGNSA. CDR3 amino acids: CASSLARGGEQYF. CDR3 coding DNA: TGTGCCAGCAGCTTAGCTCGCGGGGGGGAGCAGTACTTC.

This clone was picked up one time. V and J are TRBV6-1 and TRBJ1-1; TRBD1 is a possible D gene (6 bases). Germline CDR1 reads MNHNS; CDR2 reads SASEGT. The CDR3 spans 14 residues. The germline V and J ends were trimmed by 2 bases and 6 bases, with 13 bases remaining between them. The CDR3 nucleotides are TGTGCCAGCAGTGAATTAGGGGGGGTACCTGAAGCTTTCTTT. Its protein product is CASSELGGVPEAFF.

The gene calls are TRBV27 and TRBJ2-3, with D maybe TRBD2 (6 bases). Trimming removed 3 bases at V and 4 bases at J, with 8 bases between. Looked up from germline, CDR1 is MNHEY and CDR2 is SMNVEV (reference sequence). CDR3 length: 13 amino acids. CDR3 residues: CASSFPGADTQYF. The CDR3, as DNA: TGTGCCAGCAGTTTTCCGGGAGCAGATACGCAGTATTTT.

This clone appeared once. The V and J genes are TRBV9 and TRBJ2-3; D is unclear. V lost 2 bases and J 1 base, leaving 8 bases between the germline ends. Germline CDR1 SGDLS, CDR2 YYNGEE. CDR3 size: 14 residues. Here the CDR3 reads CASSVASGTDTQYF. CDR3 DNA: TGTGCCAGCAGCGTGGCTTCAGGCACAGATACGCAGTATTTT.

The rearrangement links TRBV5-1 to TRBJ2-3; D perhaps matches TRBD2 (5 bases). CDR1 and CDR2 (germline): SGHRS, YFSETQ. V lost 2 bases, J lost 2 bases, and 12 bases lay in between. This CDR3 spans 15 amino acids. The CDR3 DNA is TGCGCCAGCAGCTTCGGGGTTACGACCACAGATACGCAGTATTTT. It codes for CASSFGVTTTDTQYF. The full variable domain, in which reference TRBV5-1 and TRBJ2-3 provide the parts outside the CDR3, is KAGVTQTPRYLIKTRGQQVTLSCSPISGHRSVSWYQQTPGQGLQFLFEYFSETQRNKGNFPGRFSGRQFSNSRSEMNVSTLELGDSALYLCASSFGVTTTDTQYFGPGTRLTVL.

CDR3 sequence (DNA): TGTGCCAGCGAAGGGACAGGTAGGAGCGAGCAGTACTTC. Protein sequence: CASEGTGRSEQYF. This sequence joins TRBV5-4 and TRBJ2-7, with TRBD1 matching over 8 bases. Trimming removed 7 bases from V and 6 bases from J; junction bases left unmatched: 9. This CDR3 comprises 13 residues. CDR1 is SGHNT and CDR2 is YYREEE in the germline V gene (reference sequence).

This clone was detected once. The gene calls are TRBV27 and TRBJ1-1; maybe TRBD1 (6 bases). Germline V gene lookup returns CDR1 MNHEY and CDR2 SMNVEV (reference sequence). The CDR3 loop spans 14 amino acids. Deletions cut 7 bases from V and 3 bases from J, with 15 bases between. The CDR3 DNA reads TGTGCCAGCAATAAACAGGGTGGAGACACTGAAGCTTTCTTT. Its protein is CASNKQGGDTEAFF.

The J gene is TRBJ1-1, the V gene TRBV27; tentative D call: TRBD1 (5 bases). This CDR3 has 11 residues. Trimming took off 0 bases at V and 11 bases at J, with 7 bases between the two ends. CDR1 MNHEY and CDR2 SMNVEV come from the germline V gene (reference sequence). The CDR3 region is CASSLSGRAFF. Written as DNA, the CDR3 is TGTGCCAGCAGTTTATCGGGGCGGGCTTTCTTT.

The rearrangement links TRBV6-5 to TRBJ2-3, with D tentatively TRBD2 (5 bases). Germline V lookup: CDR1 MNHEY, CDR2 SVGAGI. This CDR3 comprises 14 residues. The ends were cut back, 6 bases at V and 5 bases at J, with 15 bases in the middle. In DNA form, the CDR3 reads TGTGCCAGCAGGAGGCTAGCTTCTGGAGATACGCAGTATTTT. This translates into CASRRLASGDTQYF.

The chain couples TRBV6-5 to TRBJ1-2, with 7 nucleotides matching TRBD1. After removal of 6 bases from V and 5 bases from J, the junction contained 3 bases not matched to a gene. CDR3 length: 12 amino acids. Germline assignment: CDR1 MNHEY and CDR2 SVGAGI. CDR3 protein: CASRGQTYGYTF. The DNA of the CDR3 is TGTGCCAGCAGGGGACAGACTTATGGCTACACCTTC.

The chain joins TRBV5-1 to TRBJ1-4; D is unclear. Germline V gives CDR1 SGHRS, CDR2 YFSETQ. The CDR3 extends over 13 amino acids. The V gene lost 1 base and the J gene lost 8 bases, with 9 bases spanning the gap. CDR3 protein: CASSLSPREKLFF. Written as DNA, the CDR3 is TGCGCCAGCAGCTTGAGCCCTCGCGAAAAACTGTTTTTT.

The chain combines TRBV5-1 with TRBJ1-1; D remains unclear. Looked up from germline, CDR1 is SGHRS and CDR2 is YFSETQ. The CDR3 covers 14 residues. V lost 4 bases and J lost 5, with 15 bases in between. The CDR3 nucleotides are TGCGCCAGCAGCCTCCCGTCAGGTGGGACTGAAGCTTTCTTT. It codes for CASSLPSGGTEAFF.

The CDR3 loop reads CASSLSGGGRYTEAFF. The CDR3 region has the DNA TGTGCCAGCAGCCTGTCGGGGGGGGGCCGGTACACTGAAGCTTTCTTT. The chain uses TRBV14 and TRBJ1-1; weak D call: TRBD1 (6 bases). Germline CDR1 SGHDN, CDR2 FVKESK. Trimming stripped 4 bases from V and 3 bases from J, with 18 bases between. This CDR3 spans 16 amino acids.

The rearrangement joins TRBV6-5 to TRBJ2-3; D possibly corresponds to TRBD2 (5 bases). The CDR3 extends over 15 amino acids. The V end lost 6 bases, the J end lost 5 bases, and 18 bases lay between the germline ends. Germline CDR1 is MNHEY and CDR2 is SVGAGI. The DNA for the CDR3 is TGTGCCAGCAGCCCGGTATTGAGGGCAGGAGATACGCAGTATTTT. Translating it yields CASSPVLRAGDTQYF.

V gene TRBV30 combines with J gene TRBJ2-7, with 7 bases fitting TRBD2. This CDR3 has 16 amino acids. Trimming cost V 2 bases and J 1 base; bases outside gene matches: 11. Germline CDR1 and CDR2: GTSNPN and SVGIG (reference sequence). The CDR3 DNA reads TGTGCCTGGAGTCCCCCTGGCGGGGGACCATCCTACGAGCAGTACTTC. This sequence encodes CAWSPPGGGPSYEQYF.

The V and J genes are TRBV2 and TRBJ1-1; TRBD1 might be the D (5 bases). V lost 7 bases and J lost 7, with 10 bases in between. Per germline, CDR1 SNHLY and CDR2 FYNNEI. The CDR3 length is 11 residues. CDR3 sequence reads: CASINQGEAFF. CDR3 DNA sequence: TGTGCCAGCATAAATCAGGGTGAAGCTTTCTTT. Using reference TRBV2 and TRBJ1-1 for the parts outside the CDR3, the full variable domain is EPEVTQTPSHQVTQMGQEVILRCVPISNHLYFYWYRQILGQKVEFLVSFYNNEISEKSEIFDDQFSVERPDGSNFTLKIRSTKLEDSAMYFCASINQGEAFFGQGTRLTVV.

This clone was seen only once. The chain is built from TRBV6-6 and TRBJ1-2; 10 bases line up with TRBD1. V dropped 5 bases and J dropped 7; count of bases not matched to a gene: 10. The CDR3 is 15 amino acids. Germline V gene data show CDR1 as MNHNY and CDR2 as SVGAGI (reference sequence). The CDR3 bases are TGTGCCAGCAGTCCTCAACCGACAGGGGGCTTTGGCTACACCTTC. Translating gives CASSPQPTGGFGYTF.

This chain uses TRBV28 with TRBJ1-5, with D maybe TRBD1 (6 bases). CDR1 and CDR2 from the germline V gene are MDHEN and SYDVKM. V was pared by 2 bases and J by 5 bases, with 13 bases between. This CDR3 has 15 amino acids. CDR3 coding DNA: TGTGCCAGCAGTTTACCTGACAGGATGGATCAGCCCCAGCATTTT. It specifies CASSLPDRMDQPQHF.

The genes are TRBV7-8 and TRBJ2-6, with 8 positions matching TRBD2. CDR1 is SGHVS, CDR2 FQNEAQ, per germline. The CDR3 is 17 residues long. V lost 5 bases, J lost 3 bases, and 9 bases stayed unmatched. The CDR3 region is CASSLTGGAGGANVLTF. DNA for the CDR3: TGTGCCAGCAGCCTCACCGGGGGGGCGGGTGGGGCCAACGTCCTGACTTTC.

The rearrangement links TRBV2 to TRBJ1-1; D possibly corresponds to TRBD1 (5 bases). The CDR3 extends over 14 amino acids. Trimming pared 6 bases from V and 3 bases from J, leaving 14 bases between. CDR1 SNHLY and CDR2 FYNNEI come from the germline V gene. CDR3 in amino acids: CASRARGGDTEAFF. The CDR3 region has the DNA TGTGCCAGCAGGGCCCGTGGGGGGGACACTGAAGCTTTCTTT.

This rearrangement joins TRBV9 to TRBJ1-1, with D perhaps matching TRBD1 (6 bases). V was clipped by 4 bases and J by 6 bases, with 19 bases between them. Germline assignment: CDR1 SGDLS and CDR2 YYNGEE. This CDR3 region has 15 residues. CDR3 sequence reads: CASSPSWGHRAEAFF. The CDR3 nucleotides read TGTGCCAGCAGCCCCTCATGGGGACATAGGGCTGAAGCTTTCTTT.

This clone was picked up a small number of times. The V gene is TRBV5-1, the J gene TRBJ1-4, with D possibly TRBD1 on 6 matching bases. CDR1 SGHRS and CDR2 YFSETQ come from the germline V gene. The CDR3 is 14 residues long. Trimming cost V 2 bases and J 6 bases, with 11 bases left between them. The DNA of the CDR3 is TGCGCCAGCAGCTTACAGGGTCGCGATGAAAAACTGTTTTTT. Translation gives CASSLQGRDEKLFF.

The V and J genes are TRBV29-1 and TRBJ2-7, with 7 nucleotides matching TRBD1. CDR1 is SQVTM, CDR2 ANQGSEA, per germline. The CDR3 has 13 residues. Unmatched junction bases numbered 8, after V lost 6 bases and J lost 3 bases. CDR3 in amino acids: CSVGTAPLYEQYF. The CDR3 coding sequence is TGCAGCGTGGGGACAGCGCCGCTCTACGAGCAGTACTTC.